The entry below describes one TCR beta chain. The data were taken from a study of blood T cell repertoires in COVID-19. The table came from immunoSEQ multiplex PCR; TCRdb's copy has only in-frame clones and leaves some out. The table lists 120,000 to 150,000 clones, about nine tenths of them singletons. This TCR derives from a human donor in a cohort sampled during active COVID-19. The sequencing sample was made of peripheral blood.

The chain's CDR3 is CASSFNRAETQYF. In DNA, the CDR3 is TGTGCCAGCAGTTTTAACAGGGCGGAGACCCAGTACTTC. The chain links TRBV12-3 or TRBV12-4 to TRBJ2-5; maybe TRBD1 (6 bases). This CDR3 is built from 13 residues. Trimming left V 3 bases short and J 5 bases short, with 10 bases between.